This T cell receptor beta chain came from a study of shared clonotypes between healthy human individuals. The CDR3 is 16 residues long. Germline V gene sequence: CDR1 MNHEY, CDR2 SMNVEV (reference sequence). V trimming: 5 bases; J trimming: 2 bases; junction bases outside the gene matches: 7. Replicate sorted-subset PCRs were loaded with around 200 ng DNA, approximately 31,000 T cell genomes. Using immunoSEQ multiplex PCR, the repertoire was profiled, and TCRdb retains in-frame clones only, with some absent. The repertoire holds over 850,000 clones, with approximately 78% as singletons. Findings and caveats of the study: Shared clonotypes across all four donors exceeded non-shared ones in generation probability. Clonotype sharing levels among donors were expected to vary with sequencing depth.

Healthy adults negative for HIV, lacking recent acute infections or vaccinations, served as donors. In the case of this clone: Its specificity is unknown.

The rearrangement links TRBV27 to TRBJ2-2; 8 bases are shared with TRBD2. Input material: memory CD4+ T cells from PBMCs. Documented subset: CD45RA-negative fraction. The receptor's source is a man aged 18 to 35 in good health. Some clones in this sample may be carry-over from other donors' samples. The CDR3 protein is CASSISSGRNTGELFF. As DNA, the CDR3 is TGTGCCAGCAGTATCTCGAGCGGGAGAAACACCGGGGAGCTGTTTTTT.